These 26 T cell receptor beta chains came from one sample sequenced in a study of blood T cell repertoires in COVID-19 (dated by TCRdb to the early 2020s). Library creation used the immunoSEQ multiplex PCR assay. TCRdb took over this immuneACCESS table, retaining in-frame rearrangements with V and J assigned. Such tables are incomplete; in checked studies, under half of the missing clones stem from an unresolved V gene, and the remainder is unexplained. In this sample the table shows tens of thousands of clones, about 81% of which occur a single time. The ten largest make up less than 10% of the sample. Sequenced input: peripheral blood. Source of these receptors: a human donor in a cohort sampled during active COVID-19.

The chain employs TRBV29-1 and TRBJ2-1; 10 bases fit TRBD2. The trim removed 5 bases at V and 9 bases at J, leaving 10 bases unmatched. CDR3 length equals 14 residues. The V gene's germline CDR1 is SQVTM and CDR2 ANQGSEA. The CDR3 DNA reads TGCAGCGTTACAGCGGGAGGGCCCGGGAGTGAGCAGTTCTTC. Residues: CSVTAGGPGSEQFF.

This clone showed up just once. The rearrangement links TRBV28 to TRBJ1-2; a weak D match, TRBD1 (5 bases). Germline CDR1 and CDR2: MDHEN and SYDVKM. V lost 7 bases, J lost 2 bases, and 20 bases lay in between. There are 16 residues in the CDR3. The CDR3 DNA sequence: TGTGCCAGCACCAGCGCGGCCGGGGGTGAAAACTATGGCTACACCTTC. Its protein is CASTSAAGGENYGYTF.

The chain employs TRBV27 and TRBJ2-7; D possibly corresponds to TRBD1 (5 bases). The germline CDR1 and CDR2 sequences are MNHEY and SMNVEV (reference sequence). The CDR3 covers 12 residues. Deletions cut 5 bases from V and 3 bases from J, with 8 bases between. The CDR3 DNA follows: TGTGCCAGCAGTCCCACAGGCTACGAGCAGTACTTC. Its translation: CASSPTGYEQYF.

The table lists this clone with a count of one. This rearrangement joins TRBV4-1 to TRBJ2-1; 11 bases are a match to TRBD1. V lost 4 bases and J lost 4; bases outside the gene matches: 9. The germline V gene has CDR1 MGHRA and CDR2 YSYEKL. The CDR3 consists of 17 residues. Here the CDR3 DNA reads TGCGCCAGCAGCCCCCTCGGGGACAGGGGGATATACAATGAGCAGTTCTTC. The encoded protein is CASSPLGDRGIYNEQFF.

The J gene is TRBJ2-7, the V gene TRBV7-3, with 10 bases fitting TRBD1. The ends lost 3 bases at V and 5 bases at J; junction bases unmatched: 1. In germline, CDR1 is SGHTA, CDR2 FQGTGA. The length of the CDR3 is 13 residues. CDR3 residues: CASSLTGGDEQYF. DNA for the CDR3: TGTGCCAGCAGCTTGACAGGGGGCGACGAGCAGTACTTC.

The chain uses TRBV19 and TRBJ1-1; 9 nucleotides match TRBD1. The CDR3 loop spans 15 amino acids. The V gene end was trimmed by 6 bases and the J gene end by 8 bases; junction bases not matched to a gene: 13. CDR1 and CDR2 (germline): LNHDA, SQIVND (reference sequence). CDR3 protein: CASSRLWDREEEAFF. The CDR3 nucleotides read TGTGCCAGTAGCCGCCTTTGGGACAGGGAGGAGGAAGCTTTCTTT.

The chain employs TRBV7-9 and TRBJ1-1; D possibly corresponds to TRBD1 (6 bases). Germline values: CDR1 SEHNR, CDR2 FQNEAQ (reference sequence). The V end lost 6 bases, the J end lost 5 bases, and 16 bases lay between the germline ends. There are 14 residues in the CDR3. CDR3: CASSSDSGGTEAFF. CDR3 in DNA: TGTGCCAGCAGTTCGGACAGTGGCGGGACTGAAGCTTTCTTT.

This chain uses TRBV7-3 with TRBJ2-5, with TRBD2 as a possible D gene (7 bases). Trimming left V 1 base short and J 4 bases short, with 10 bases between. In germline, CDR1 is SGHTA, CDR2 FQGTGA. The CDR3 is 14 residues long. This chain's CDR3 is CASSLMGGPETQYF. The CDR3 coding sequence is TGTGCCAGCAGCTTAATGGGGGGGCCAGAGACCCAGTACTTC.

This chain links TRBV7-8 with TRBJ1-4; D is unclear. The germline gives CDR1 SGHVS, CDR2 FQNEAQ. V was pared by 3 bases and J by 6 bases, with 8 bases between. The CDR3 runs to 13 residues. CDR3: CASSFLTYEKLFF. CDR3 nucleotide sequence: TGTGCCAGCAGCTTCCTAACCTATGAAAAACTGTTTTTT.

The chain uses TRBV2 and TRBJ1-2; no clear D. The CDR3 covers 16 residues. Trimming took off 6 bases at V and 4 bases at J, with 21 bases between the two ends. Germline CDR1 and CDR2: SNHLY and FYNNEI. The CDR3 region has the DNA TGTGCCAGCAGCGCTGAGTCGCAGACGACTTCCTATGGCTACACCTTC. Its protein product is CASSAESQTTSYGYTF.

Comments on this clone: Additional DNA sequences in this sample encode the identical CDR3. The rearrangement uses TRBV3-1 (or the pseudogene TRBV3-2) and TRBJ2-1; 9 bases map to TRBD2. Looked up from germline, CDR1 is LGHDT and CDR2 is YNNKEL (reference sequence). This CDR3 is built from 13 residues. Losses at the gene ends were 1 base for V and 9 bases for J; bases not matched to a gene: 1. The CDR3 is CASSQGSGGEQFF. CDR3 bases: TGTGCCAGCAGCCAAGGTAGCGGGGGTGAGCAGTTCTTC.

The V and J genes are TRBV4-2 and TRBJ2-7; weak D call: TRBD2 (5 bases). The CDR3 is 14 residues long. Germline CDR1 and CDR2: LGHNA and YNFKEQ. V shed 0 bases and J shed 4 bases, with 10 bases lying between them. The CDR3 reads CASSQELVGYEQYF. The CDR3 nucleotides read TGTGCCAGCAGCCAAGAACTAGTAGGGTACGAGCAGTACTTC.

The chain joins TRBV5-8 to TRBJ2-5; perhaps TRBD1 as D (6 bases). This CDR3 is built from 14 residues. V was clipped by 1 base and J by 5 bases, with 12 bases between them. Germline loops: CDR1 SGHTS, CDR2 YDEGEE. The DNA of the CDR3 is TGTGCCAGCAGCTTGACAGGGTGGAGGGAGACCCAGTACTTC. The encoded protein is CASSLTGWRETQYF.

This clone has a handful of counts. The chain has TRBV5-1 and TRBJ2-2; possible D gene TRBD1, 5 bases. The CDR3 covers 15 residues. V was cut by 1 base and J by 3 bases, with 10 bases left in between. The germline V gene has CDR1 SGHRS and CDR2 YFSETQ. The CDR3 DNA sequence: TGCGCCAGCAGCTTGACAGGAAGGGACACCGGGGAGCTGTTTTTT. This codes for CASSLTGRDTGELFF.

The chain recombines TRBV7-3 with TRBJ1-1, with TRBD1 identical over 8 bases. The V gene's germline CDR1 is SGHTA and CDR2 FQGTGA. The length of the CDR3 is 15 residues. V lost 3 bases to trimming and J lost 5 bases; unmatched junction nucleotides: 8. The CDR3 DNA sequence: TGTGCCAGCAGCTTTTCAGGGGGCGTGGGGACTGAAGCTTTCTTT. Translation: CASSFSGGVGTEAFF.

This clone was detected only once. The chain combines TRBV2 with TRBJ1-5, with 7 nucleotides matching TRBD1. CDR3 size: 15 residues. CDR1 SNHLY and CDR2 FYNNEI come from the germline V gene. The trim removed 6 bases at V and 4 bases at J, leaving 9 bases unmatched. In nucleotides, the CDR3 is TGTGCCAGCAGCAGACAGGGACTGGATAATCAGCCCCAGCATTTT. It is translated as CASSRQGLDNQPQHF.

DNA of the CDR3: TGTGCCAGCAGCACACAGGGCCAAGAGACCCAGTACTTC. This translates into CASSTQGQETQYF. This chain links TRBV2 with TRBJ2-5; TRBD1 is a possible D gene (6 bases). Looked up from germline, CDR1 is SNHLY and CDR2 is FYNNEI. The CDR3 has 13 amino acids. V lost 6 bases and J lost 1, with 9 bases in between.

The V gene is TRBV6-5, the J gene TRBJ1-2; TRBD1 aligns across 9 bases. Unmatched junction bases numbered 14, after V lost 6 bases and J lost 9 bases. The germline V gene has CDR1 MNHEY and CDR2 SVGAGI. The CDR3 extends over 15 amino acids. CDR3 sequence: CASRPGGTGKGSYTF. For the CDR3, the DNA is TGTGCCAGCAGACCGGGTGGGACAGGGAAGGGCAGCTACACCTTC.

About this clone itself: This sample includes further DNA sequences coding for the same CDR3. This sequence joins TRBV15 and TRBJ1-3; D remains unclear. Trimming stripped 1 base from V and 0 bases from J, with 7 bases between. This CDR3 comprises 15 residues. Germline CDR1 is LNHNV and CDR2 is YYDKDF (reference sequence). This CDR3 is CATSRARGSGNTIYF. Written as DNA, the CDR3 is TGTGCCACCAGCAGAGCTCGGGGCTCTGGAAACACCATATATTTT.

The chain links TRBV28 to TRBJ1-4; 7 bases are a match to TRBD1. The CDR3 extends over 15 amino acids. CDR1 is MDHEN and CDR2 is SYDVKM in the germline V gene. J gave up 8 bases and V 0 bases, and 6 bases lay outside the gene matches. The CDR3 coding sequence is TGTGCCAGCAGTTTATGGGCAGGGGGAGACGAAAAACTGTTTTTT. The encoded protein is CASSLWAGGDEKLFF.

DNA for the CDR3: TGTGCCAGCAGTGAAGGGGGGCTAGGCACTGAAGCTTTCTTT. Translated, it gives CASSEGGLGTEAFF. The chain joins TRBV2 to TRBJ1-1; possibly TRBD1 for D (6 bases). The CDR3 length is 14 residues. V gave up 1 base and J gave up 4 bases, with 10 bases separating them. Looked up from germline, CDR1 is SNHLY and CDR2 is FYNNEI. The complete variable domain, with remaining parts taken from reference TRBV2 and TRBJ1-1, reads EPEVTQTPSHQVTQMGQEVILRCVPISNHLYFYWYRQILGQKVEFLVSFYNNEISEKSEIFDDQFSVERPDGSNFTLKIRSTKLEDSAMYFCASSEGGLGTEAFFGQGTRLTVV.

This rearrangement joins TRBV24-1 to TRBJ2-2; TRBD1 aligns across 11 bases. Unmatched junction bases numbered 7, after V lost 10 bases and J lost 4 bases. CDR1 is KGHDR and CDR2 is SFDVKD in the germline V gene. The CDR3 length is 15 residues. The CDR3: CATRGQGASTGELFF. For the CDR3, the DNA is TGTGCCACTAGAGGACAGGGGGCGAGCACCGGGGAGCTGTTTTTT.

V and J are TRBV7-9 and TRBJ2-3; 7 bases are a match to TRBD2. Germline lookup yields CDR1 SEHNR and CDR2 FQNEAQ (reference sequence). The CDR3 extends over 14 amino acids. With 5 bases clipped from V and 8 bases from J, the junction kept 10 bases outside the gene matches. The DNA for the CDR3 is TGTGCCAGCAGCCGCGGGGAGGGAGGAGGTACGCAGTATTTT. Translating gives CASSRGEGGGTQYF.

Here the CDR3 reads CASSRTEYNEQFF. DNA for the CDR3: TGTGCCAGCAGTCGGACTGAGTACAATGAGCAGTTCTTC. This chain links TRBV6-2 or TRBV6-3 with TRBJ2-1, with D perhaps matching TRBD2 (5 bases). Germline CDR1 MNHEY, CDR2 SVGEGT. V was clipped by 5 bases and J by 4 bases, with 9 bases between them. The CDR3 has 13 amino acids.

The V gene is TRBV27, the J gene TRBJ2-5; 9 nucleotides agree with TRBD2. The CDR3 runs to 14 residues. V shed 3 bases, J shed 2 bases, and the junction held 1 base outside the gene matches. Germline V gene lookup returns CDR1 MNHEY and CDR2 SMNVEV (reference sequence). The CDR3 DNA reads TGTGCCAGCAGTTTCACTAGCGGGCAAGAGACCCAGTACTTC. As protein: CASSFTSGQETQYF.

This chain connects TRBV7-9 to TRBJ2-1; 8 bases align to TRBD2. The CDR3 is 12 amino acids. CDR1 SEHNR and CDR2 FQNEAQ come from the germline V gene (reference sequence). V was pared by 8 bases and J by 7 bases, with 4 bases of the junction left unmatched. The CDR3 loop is CASGAGGNEQFF. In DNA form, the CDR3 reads TGTGCCAGCGGCGCGGGGGGTAATGAGCAGTTCTTC.